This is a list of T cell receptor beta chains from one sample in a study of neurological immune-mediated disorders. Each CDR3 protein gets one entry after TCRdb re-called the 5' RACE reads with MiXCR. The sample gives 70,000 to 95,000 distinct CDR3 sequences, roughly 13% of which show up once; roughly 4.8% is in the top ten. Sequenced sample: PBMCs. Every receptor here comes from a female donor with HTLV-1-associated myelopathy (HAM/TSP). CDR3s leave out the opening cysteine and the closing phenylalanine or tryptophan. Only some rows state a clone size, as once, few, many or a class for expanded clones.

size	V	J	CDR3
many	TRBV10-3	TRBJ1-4	AISPTQEGLFEKLF
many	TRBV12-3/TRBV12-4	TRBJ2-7	ASSLGPGLSYEQY
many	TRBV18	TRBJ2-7	ASSPLAGYVGEQY
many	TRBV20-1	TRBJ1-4	SARDPPGRSHNEKLF
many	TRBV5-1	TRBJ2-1	ASSPRQGRREQF
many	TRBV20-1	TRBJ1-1	SAIRTGRDTEAF
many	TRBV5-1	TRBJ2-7	ASTRDRGQGAQY
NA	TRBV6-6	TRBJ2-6	ASTGTGKSSGANVLT
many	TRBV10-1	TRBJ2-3	ASSEGLSGSDTQY
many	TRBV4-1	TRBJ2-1	ASSHGLAGNEQF
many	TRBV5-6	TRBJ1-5	ASSYLPKQGNSNQPQH
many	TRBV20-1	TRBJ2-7	SASGLESSYEQY
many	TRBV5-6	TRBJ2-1	ASSTTGQANLEWL
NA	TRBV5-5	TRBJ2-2	ASSKPSNTGELF
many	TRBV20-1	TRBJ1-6	SGVGTGLGSPLH
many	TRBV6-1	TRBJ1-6	ASSEGGGNSPLH
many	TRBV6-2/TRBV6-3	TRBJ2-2	ASSPGGRNTGELF
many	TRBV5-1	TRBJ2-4	ASSSSAGGMDIQY
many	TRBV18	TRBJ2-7	ASSPRRGESNEQY
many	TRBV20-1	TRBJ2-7	SVRGGSYEQY
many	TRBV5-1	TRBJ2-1	ASSSGSKSGVYNEQF
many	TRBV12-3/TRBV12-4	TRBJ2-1	ASSGGGYISSYNEQF
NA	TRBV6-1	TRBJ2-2	ASTADTGELF
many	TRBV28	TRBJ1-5	ASSSYHGAGGGQPQH
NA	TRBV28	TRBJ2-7	SSSLARDMAEQY
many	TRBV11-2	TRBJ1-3	ASSPTVGVAGNTIY
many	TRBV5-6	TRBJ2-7	ASSLPMGTSLREYEQY
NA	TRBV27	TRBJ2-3	ASSFWGSGGTDTQY
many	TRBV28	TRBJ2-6	ASSSLGQGRAGANVLT
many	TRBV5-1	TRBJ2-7	ASSLAGTVNEQY
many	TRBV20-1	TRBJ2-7	SARALAGSSYEQY
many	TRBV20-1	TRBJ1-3	SARDRGNTIY
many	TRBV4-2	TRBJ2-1	ASSHSQSGGAENEQF
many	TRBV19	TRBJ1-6	ASSILLGQGLPSYNSPLH
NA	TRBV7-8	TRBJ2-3	ASSNRDRPRTTDTQY
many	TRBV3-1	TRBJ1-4	ASSQPGIWEKLF
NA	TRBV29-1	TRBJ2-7	SVETGARTYEQY
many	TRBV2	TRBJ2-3	ASIYGTRDTQY
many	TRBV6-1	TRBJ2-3	ASSTGFTDTQY
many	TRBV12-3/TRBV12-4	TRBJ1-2	ASSPQTVSYGYT
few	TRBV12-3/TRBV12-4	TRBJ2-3	ASSLVQTSTDTQY
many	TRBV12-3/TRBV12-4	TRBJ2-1	ASSPDRDRRF
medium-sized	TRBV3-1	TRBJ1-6	ASSTRDRDSPLH
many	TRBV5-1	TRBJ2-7	ASSLTGTSGLYEQY
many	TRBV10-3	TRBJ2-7	AISESGGTYEQY
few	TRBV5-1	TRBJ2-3	ASSSLGPFTDTQY
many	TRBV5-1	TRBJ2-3	ASSLVPGSDTQY
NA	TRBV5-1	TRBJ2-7	ASSLDSVGGLEQY
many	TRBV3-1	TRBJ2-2	ASSPRTSGGRNTGELF
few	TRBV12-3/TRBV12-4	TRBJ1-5	ASSLTDSNQPQH
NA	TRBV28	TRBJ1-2	ARRPDREDPYGYT
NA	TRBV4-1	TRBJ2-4	ASSQERLRSKNIQY
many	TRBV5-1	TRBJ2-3	ASSLAGTDTQY
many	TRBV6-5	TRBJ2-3	ASSSTSGGWHTQY